This TCR beta chain was sequenced during a study of metastatic and nonmetastatic thyroid tumors. General study findings and limits: Versus benign nodules, malignant thyroid tumors reportedly had significantly higher TCR beta diversity, in blood and tumor.

Trimming took 5 bases from V and 3 from J; bases not matched to a gene: 5. Looked up from germline, CDR1 is SGHVS and CDR2 is FQNEAQ. The CDR3 consists of 14 residues. How the authors handled the data: A distant-metastasis classifier for papillary thyroid cancer was built using CDR3 differences across clinicopathological groups. Using MiXCR, TCRdb re-called clones from the PCR reads. The V and J calls come from TCRdb's annotation, not from the publication. The sample contains a few thousand clones, roughly a sixth of which appear only once. Patients had received no treatment of any kind before thyroid surgery. This clone was counted at least ten times. Its antigen is currently unknown.

The chain recombines TRBV7-8 with TRBJ2-3; 7 nucleotides line up with TRBD1. The sequenced sample was adjacent normal tissue. This receptor was taken from a female donor with papillary thyroid cancer or a benign thyroid nodule (not recorded which). Some clones in this sample may be carry-over from other donors' samples. CDR3: CASSGDRETDTQYF. Written as DNA, the CDR3 is TGTGCCAGCAGCGGAGACAGGGAAACAGATACGCAGTATTTT.